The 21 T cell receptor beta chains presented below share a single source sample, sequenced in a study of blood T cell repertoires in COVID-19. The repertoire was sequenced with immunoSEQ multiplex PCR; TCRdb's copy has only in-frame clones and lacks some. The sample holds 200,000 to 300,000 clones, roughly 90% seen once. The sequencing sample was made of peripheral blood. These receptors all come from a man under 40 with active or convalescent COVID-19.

The DNA of the CDR3 is TGTGCCAGTAGTAGCCCGACTAGCGGGGATCGCACAGATACGCAGTATTTT. It codes for CASSSPTSGDRTDTQYF. The chain employs TRBV19 and TRBJ2-3; the match to TRBD2 covers 11 bases. The germline V gene has CDR1 LNHDA and CDR2 SQIVND (reference sequence). The J segment lost 1 base and the V segment lost 4 bases, leaving 7 bases of the junction unmatched. This CDR3 contains 17 residues.

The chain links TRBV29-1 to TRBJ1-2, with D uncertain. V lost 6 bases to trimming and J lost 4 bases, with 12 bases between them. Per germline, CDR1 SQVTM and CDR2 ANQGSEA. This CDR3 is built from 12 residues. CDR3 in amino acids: CSVETEFYGYTF. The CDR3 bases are TGCAGCGTCGAAACGGAGTTCTATGGCTACACCTTC.

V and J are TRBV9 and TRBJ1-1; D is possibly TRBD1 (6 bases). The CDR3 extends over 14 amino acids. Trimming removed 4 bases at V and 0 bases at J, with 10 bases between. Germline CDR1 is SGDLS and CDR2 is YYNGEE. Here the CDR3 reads CASSKGHLNTEAFF. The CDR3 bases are TGTGCCAGCAGCAAGGGACACCTGAACACTGAAGCTTTCTTT. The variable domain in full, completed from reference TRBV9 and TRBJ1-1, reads DSGVTQTPKHLITATGQRVTLRCSPRSGDLSVYWYQQSLDQGLQFLIQYYNGEERAKGNILERFSAQQFPDLHSELNLSSLELGDSALYFCASSKGHLNTEAFFGQGTRLTVV.

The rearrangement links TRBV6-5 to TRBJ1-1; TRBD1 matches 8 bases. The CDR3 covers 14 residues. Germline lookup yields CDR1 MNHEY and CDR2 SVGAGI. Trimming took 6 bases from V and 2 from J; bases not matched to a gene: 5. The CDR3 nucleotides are TGTGCCAGCAGGGATGACAGGGGAAACACTGAAGCTTTCTTT. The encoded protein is CASRDDRGNTEAFF.

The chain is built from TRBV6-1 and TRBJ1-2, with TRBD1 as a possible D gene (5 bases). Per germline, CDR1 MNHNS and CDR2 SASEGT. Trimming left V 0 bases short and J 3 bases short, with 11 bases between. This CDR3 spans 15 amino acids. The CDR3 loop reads CASSEALGRDYGYTF. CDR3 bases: TGTGCCAGCAGTGAAGCTTTAGGCAGGGACTATGGCTACACCTTC.

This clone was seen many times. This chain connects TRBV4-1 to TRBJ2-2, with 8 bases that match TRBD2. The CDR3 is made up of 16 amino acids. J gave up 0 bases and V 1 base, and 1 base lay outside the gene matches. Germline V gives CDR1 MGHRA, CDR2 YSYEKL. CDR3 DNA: TGCGCCAGCAGCCAAGCGGGGGGGCCGAACACCGGGGAGCTGTTTTTT. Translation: CASSQAGGPNTGELFF.

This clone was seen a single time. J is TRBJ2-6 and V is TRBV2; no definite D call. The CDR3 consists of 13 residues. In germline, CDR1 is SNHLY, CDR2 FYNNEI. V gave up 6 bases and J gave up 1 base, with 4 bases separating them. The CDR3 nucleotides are TGTGCCAGCAGCGGGTCTGGGGCCAACGTCCTGACTTTC. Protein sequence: CASSGSGANVLTF.

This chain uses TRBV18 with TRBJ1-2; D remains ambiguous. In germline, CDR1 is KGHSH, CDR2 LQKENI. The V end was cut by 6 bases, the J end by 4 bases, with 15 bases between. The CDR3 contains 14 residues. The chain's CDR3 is CASSLTPERYGYTF. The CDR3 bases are TGTGCCAGCTCCCTAACCCCCGAACGCTATGGCTACACCTTC.

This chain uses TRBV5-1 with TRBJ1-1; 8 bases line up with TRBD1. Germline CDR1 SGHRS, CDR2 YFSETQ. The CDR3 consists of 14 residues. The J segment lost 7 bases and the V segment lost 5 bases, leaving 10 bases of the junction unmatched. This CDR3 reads CASSFDLGQGEAFF. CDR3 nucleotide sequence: TGCGCCAGCAGTTTTGACCTTGGACAGGGTGAAGCTTTCTTT.

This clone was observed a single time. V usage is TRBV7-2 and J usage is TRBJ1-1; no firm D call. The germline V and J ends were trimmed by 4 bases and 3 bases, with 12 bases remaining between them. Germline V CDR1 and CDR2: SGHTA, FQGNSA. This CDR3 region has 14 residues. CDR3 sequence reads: CASSSTWADTEAFF. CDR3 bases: TGTGCCAGCAGCTCGACCTGGGCCGACACTGAAGCTTTCTTT.

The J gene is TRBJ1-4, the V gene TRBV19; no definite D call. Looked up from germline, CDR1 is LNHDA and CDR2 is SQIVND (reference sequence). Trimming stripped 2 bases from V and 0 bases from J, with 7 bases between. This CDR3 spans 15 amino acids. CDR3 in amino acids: CASSIIAATNEKLFF. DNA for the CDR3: TGTGCCAGTAGTATAATCGCAGCAACTAATGAAAAACTGTTTTTT.

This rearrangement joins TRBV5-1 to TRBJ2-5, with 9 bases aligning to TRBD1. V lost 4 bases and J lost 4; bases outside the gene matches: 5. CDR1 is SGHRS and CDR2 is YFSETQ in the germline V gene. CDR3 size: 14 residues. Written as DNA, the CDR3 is TGCGCCAGCAGCCGATCGACAGGGGGAGAGACCCAGTACTTC. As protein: CASSRSTGGETQYF.

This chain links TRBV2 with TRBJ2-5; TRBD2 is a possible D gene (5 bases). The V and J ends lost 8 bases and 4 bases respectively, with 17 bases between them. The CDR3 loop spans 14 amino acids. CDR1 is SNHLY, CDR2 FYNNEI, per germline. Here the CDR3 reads CASVKGIGRETQYF. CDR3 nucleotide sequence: TGTGCCAGCGTGAAGGGAATTGGGAGAGAGACCCAGTACTTC.

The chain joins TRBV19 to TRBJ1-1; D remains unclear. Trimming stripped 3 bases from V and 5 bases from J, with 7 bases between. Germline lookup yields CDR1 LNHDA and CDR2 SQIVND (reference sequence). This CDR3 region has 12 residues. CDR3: CASSMPGTEAFF. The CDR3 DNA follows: TGTGCCAGTAGTATGCCCGGGACTGAAGCTTTCTTT.

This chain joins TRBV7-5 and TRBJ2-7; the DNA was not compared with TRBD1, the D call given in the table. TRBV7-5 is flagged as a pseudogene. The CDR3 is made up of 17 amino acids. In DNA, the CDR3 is TGTGCCAGAAGCCCCACGGACAGGACTGATAAGGTACACGAGCAGTACTTC. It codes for CARSPTDRTDKVHEQYF.

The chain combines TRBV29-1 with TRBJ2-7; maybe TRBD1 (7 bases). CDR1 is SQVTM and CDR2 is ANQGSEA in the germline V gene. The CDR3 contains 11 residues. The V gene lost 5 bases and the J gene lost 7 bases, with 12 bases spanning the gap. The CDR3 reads CSVTQGREQYF. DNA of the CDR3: TGCAGCGTTACACAGGGGAGGGAGCAGTACTTC.

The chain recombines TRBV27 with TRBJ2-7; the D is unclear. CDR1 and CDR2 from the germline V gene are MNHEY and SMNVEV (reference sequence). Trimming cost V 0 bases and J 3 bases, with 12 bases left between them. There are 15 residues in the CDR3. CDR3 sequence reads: CASSLSSARSYEQYF. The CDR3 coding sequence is TGTGCCAGCAGTTTATCTTCCGCCCGGAGCTACGAGCAGTACTTC.

As DNA, the CDR3 is TGTGCCAGCAGTGCCGACAGGGCCACAGATACGCAGTATTTT. Protein: CASSADRATDTQYF. The chain carries TRBV5-4 and TRBJ2-3; 7 nucleotides match TRBD1. The CDR3 is made up of 14 amino acids. J was trimmed by 2 bases and V by 5 bases; bases with no gene match: 5. Germline V CDR1 and CDR2: SGHNT, YYREEE (reference sequence). The whole variable domain, filled in from reference TRBV5-4 and TRBJ2-3, reads ETGVTQSPTHLIKTRGQQVTLRCSSQSGHNTVSWYQQALGQGPQFIFQYYREEENGRGNFPPRFSGLQFPNYSSELNVNALELDDSALYLCASSADRATDTQYFGPGTRLTVL.

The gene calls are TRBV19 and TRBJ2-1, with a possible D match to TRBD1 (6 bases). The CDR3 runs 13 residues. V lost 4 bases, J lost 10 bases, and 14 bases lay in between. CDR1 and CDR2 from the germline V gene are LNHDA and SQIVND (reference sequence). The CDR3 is CASSTATRGEQFF. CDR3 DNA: TGTGCCAGTAGTACGGCTACTAGGGGGGAGCAGTTCTTC.

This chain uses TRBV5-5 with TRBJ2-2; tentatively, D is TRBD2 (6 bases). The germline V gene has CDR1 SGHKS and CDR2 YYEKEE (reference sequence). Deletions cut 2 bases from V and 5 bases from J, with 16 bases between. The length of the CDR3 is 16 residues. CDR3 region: CASSFRDWDGTGELFF. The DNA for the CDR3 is TGTGCCAGCAGCTTCAGGGACTGGGATGGGACCGGGGAGCTGTTTTTT.

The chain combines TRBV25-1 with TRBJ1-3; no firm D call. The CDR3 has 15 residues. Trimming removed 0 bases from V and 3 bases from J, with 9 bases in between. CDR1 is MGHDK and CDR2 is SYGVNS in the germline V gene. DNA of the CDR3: TGTGCCAGCAGTGAATATTCGGCAGGTGGAAACACCATATATTTT. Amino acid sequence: CASSEYSAGGNTIYF.